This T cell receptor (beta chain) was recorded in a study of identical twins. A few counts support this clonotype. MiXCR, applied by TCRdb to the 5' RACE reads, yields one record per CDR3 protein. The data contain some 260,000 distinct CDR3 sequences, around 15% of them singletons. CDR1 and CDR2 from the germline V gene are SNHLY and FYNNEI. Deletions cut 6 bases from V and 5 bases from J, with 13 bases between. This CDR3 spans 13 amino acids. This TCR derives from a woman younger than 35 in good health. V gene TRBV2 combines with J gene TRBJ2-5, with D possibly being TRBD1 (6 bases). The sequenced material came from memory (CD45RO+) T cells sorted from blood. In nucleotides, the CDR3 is TGTGCCAGCAGGGTCGGAGGACAGGAGACCCAGTACTTC. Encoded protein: CASRVGGQETQYF.